Following are 5 T cell receptor beta chains from one sample sequenced in a study of graft-versus-host responses after intestinal transplantation. These TCRs are of unknown antigen specificity. Sequencing was performed with immunoSEQ multiplex PCR; in TCRdb, only in-frame clones are kept and a portion is missing. The profile shows 95,000 to 150,000 clones, about 95% of them singletons. The sample here was unstimulated CD8+ T cells sorted from spleen or lymph node cells, taken before intestinal transplant. These receptors were taken from a human donor who received an intestinal transplant.

The V call is TRBV5-5, the J call TRBJ1-2; D is unclear. This CDR3 comprises 13 residues. V lost 4 bases and J 3 bases, leaving 10 bases between the germline ends. Germline V gives CDR1 SGHKS, CDR2 YYEKEE (reference sequence). The CDR3 is CASSPFSDYGYTF. CDR3 DNA: TGTGCCAGCAGCCCGTTCAGCGACTATGGCTACACCTTC.

The chain links TRBV28 to TRBJ2-5; 7 bases align to TRBD2. The J call may be mistaken, given a closer DNA end match to TRBJ2-7. The CDR3 is 17 residues long. The germline gives CDR1 MDHEN, CDR2 SYDVKM. Written as DNA, the CDR3 is TGTGCCAGCAGTTTCGCTTCCAGGCGGGAGTTCTCCTACGAGCAGTACTTC. Translated: CASSFASRREFSYEQYF.

A note on this clone: Other nucleotide sequences from this sample produce the same CDR3. J is TRBJ2-1 and V is TRBV19, with D possibly TRBD2 on 5 matching bases. Trimming took off 3 bases at V and 0 bases at J, with 9 bases between the two ends. CDR3 length: 15 amino acids. CDR1 and CDR2 (germline): LNHDA, SQIVND (reference sequence). The CDR3 protein is CASSIGLSSYNEQFF. The CDR3, as DNA: TGTGCCAGTAGTATCGGACTGAGCTCCTACAATGAGCAGTTCTTC.

Here the CDR3 DNA reads TGTGCCAGCAGTTTAAAGGGGGAGCCTTCTTCCTACAATGAGCAGTTCTTC. It yields the protein CASSLKGEPSSYNEQFF. The V call is TRBV27, the J call TRBJ2-1; D perhaps matches TRBD1 (6 bases). This CDR3 contains 17 residues. The germline gives CDR1 MNHEY, CDR2 SMNVEV (reference sequence). V was pared by 2 bases and J by 1 base, with 15 bases between.

The chain recombines TRBV4-2 with TRBJ1-2, with a weak D call TRBD1 (5 bases). Trimming pared 4 bases from V and 1 base from J, leaving 16 bases between. CDR1 and CDR2 from the germline V gene are LGHNA and YNFKEQ. CDR3 length equals 16 residues. CDR3 sequence (DNA): TGTGCCAGCAGCCCCACAGGTGGAAACAGTAACTATGGCTACACCTTC. It yields the protein CASSPTGGNSNYGYTF.